Listed below are T cell receptor beta chains from one sample, sequenced in a study of shared clonotypes between healthy human individuals. TCRdb's copy holds only in-frame clones and misses some; the assay was immunoSEQ multiplex PCR. Of more than 2,000,000 clones in the sample, about 92% were seen once. The sample consisted of naive CD4+ T cells sorted from blood. The receptors here all came from a man between 18 and 35 years old in good health. Both conserved end residues are part of each CDR3.

J gene: TRBJ2-1
V gene: TRBV6-5
CDR3 protein: CATGLGAKYNEQFF

J gene: TRBJ2-7
V gene: TRBV30
CDR3 protein: CAWSYLLEQYF

J gene: TRBJ2-3
V gene: TRBV27
CDR3 protein: CASSRQGFTDTQYF

J gene: TRBJ1-3
V gene: TRBV7-2
CDR3 protein: CASSNPPSSGNTIYF

J gene: TRBJ2-1
V gene: TRBV6-5
CDR3 protein: CASSYMGHGGYNEQFF

J gene: TRBJ2-3
V gene: TRBV7-2
CDR3 protein: CASKRERSTDTQYF

J gene: TRBJ1-2
V gene: TRBV5-5
CDR3 protein: CASSLVPGQTLYGYTF

J gene: TRBJ2-7
V gene: TRBV6-5
CDR3 protein: CASSYYPGSVNEQYF

J gene: TRBJ2-7
V gene: TRBV5-1
CDR3 protein: CASRLLAGVSEQYF

J gene: TRBJ2-7
V gene: TRBV4-1
CDR3 protein: CASSQEVAGNIYEQYF

J gene: TRBJ2-2
V gene: TRBV7-2
CDR3 protein: CASSLASSGRLSTGELFF

J gene: TRBJ2-4
V gene: TRBV2
CDR3 protein: CASRGASGRTNIQYF

J gene: TRBJ1-6
V gene: TRBV9
CDR3 protein: CASSVGTGKGQNSPLHF

J gene: TRBJ2-2
V gene: TRBV7-2
CDR3 protein: CASSQVGNTGELFF

J gene: TRBJ1-2
V gene: TRBV6-5
CDR3 protein: CASSYRDRVYGYTF

J gene: TRBJ2-1
V gene: TRBV5-1
CDR3 protein: CASSYTSGPYNEQFF

J gene: TRBJ2-3
V gene: TRBV7-8
CDR3 protein: CASSLALASGGSDTQYF

J gene: TRBJ1-6
V gene: TRBV18
CDR3 protein: CASSPDSPAGGRSPLHF

J gene: TRBJ2-1
V gene: TRBV28
CDR3 protein: CASSPPTSGGPKRGKEQFF

J gene: TRBJ1-1
V gene: TRBV28
CDR3 protein: CASSPPAGLGIEAFF

J gene: TRBJ2-2
V gene: TRBV18
CDR3 protein: CASSRYTGELFF

J gene: TRBJ1-3
V gene: TRBV5-1
CDR3 protein: CASSLDGVGNTIYF

J gene: TRBJ2-2
V gene: TRBV5-6
CDR3 protein: CASSLGLAGSTGELFF

J gene: TRBJ2-3
V gene: TRBV11-2
CDR3 protein: CASSPLGARTDTQYF

J gene: TRBJ2-1
V gene: TRBV11-3
CDR3 protein: CASSKRDTNEQFF

J gene: TRBJ2-7
V gene: TRBV6-1
CDR3 protein: CASRPGTFPYEQYF

J gene: TRBJ2-2
V gene: TRBV7-9
CDR3 protein: CASSPGETNTGELFF

J gene: TRBJ2-7
V gene: TRBV6-5
CDR3 protein: CASSYSREGALFEQYF

J gene: TRBJ1-6
V gene: TRBV19
CDR3 protein: CASSSLGQGNSPLHF

J gene: TRBJ2-3
V gene: TRBV4-1
CDR3 protein: CASSPVIADTQYF

J gene: TRBJ2-1
V gene: TRBV28
CDR3 protein: CASSPRGPPHEQFF

J gene: TRBJ1-2
V gene: TRBV18
CDR3 protein: CASSPSGTGDHYGYTF

J gene: TRBJ2-1
V gene: TRBV6-5
CDR3 protein: CASSLGLAVFYNEQFF

J gene: TRBJ1-3
V gene: TRBV7-8
CDR3 protein: CASSAHERGLGNTIYF

J gene: TRBJ2-2
V gene: TRBV7-2
CDR3 protein: CASSLVGAGELFF

J gene: TRBJ1-2
V gene: TRBV5-1
CDR3 protein: CASSLVSLDYGYTF

J gene: TRBJ2-5
V gene: TRBV5-6
CDR3 protein: CASSLWNVETQYF

J gene: TRBJ1-2
V gene: TRBV28
CDR3 protein: CASQGRGYGYTF

J gene: TRBJ2-3
V gene: TRBV9
CDR3 protein: CASSGSSDTQYF

J gene: TRBJ1-6
V gene: TRBV18
CDR3 protein: CASSHSRGSPLHF

J gene: TRBJ1-6
V gene: TRBV6-5
CDR3 protein: CASSYTRGNSPLHF

J gene: TRBJ1-2
V gene: TRBV27
CDR3 protein: CASRIQGTRDAGYTF

J gene: TRBJ2-7
V gene: TRBV15
CDR3 protein: CATSKAAGATYEQYF

J gene: TRBJ2-1
V gene: TRBV7-2
CDR3 protein: CASSLLGGASYNEQFF

J gene: TRBJ2-1
V gene: TRBV7-9
CDR3 protein: CASSLSRGRRGDEQFF

J gene: TRBJ1-1
V gene: TRBV10-3
CDR3 protein: CAIAGREGTEAFF

J gene: TRBJ2-6
V gene: TRBV5-1
CDR3 protein: CASNQVSGANVLTF

J gene: TRBJ2-7
V gene: TRBV25-1
CDR3 protein: CASSEYRGRMDEQYF

J gene: TRBJ2-2
V gene: TRBV5-1
CDR3 protein: CASSLELMDPATGELFF

J gene: TRBJ2-2
V gene: TRBV5-8
CDR3 protein: CASSLNKFWDTGELFF

J gene: TRBJ2-7
V gene: TRBV19
CDR3 protein: CASSVTGTDLYEQYF

J gene: TRBJ2-4
V gene: TRBV6-5
CDR3 protein: CASTTQGVHIQYF

J gene: TRBJ1-4
V gene: TRBV4-3
CDR3 protein: CASSQEKAEVNEKLFF

J gene: TRBJ2-5
V gene: TRBV2
CDR3 protein: CASSPRGSGRAVGEQYF

J gene: TRBJ2-3
V gene: TRBV11-3
CDR3 protein: CASSSGLGADTQYF

J gene: TRBJ1-2
V gene: TRBV12-5
CDR3 protein: CASSDTFYGYTF

J gene: -
V gene: TRBV5-1
CDR3 protein: CASSLNPGGTYEQYF

J gene: TRBJ2-2
V gene: TRBV28
CDR3 protein: CASRSFNTGELFF

J gene: TRBJ2-1
V gene: TRBV7-9
CDR3 protein: CASSPGGLVTYNEQFF